The 12 T cell receptor beta chains listed next were all sequenced from one sample in a study of somatic mutations in cytotoxic T cells in rheumatoid arthritis. Clones were sequenced by immunoSEQ multiplex PCR, and TCRdb holds only the in-frame ones, with some missing. The sample has 15,000 to 20,000 clones, approximately 82% seen once. The sequenced sample was CD8+ T cells sorted from blood. The receptors were gathered from a woman in her fifties or sixties with rheumatoid arthritis.

The chain recombines TRBV30 with TRBJ2-3, with D hard to call. V lost 0 bases to trimming and J lost 4 bases, with 5 bases between them. The CDR3 covers 12 residues. Germline V gene data show CDR1 as GTSNPN and CDR2 as SVGIG (reference sequence). The CDR3 loop reads CAWSVRADTQYF. In nucleotides, the CDR3 is TGTGCCTGGAGTGTACGAGCAGATACGCAGTATTTT.

The gene calls are TRBV19 and TRBJ2-1, with D uncertain. The CDR3 totals 12 residues. Looked up from germline, CDR1 is LNHDA and CDR2 is SQIVND (reference sequence). V was clipped by 6 bases and J by 4 bases, with 7 bases between them. The CDR3 DNA sequence: TGTGCCAGTAGATCAGGATACAATGAGCAGTTCTTC. Translating it yields CASRSGYNEQFF.

This chain links TRBV4-1 with TRBJ1-1, with D hard to call. Germline V gene data show CDR1 as MGHRA and CDR2 as YSYEKL. This CDR3 region has 12 residues. The V end lost 1 base, the J end lost 6 bases, and 6 bases lay between the germline ends. CDR3 sequence reads: CASSQVGAEAFF. In nucleotides, the CDR3 is TGCGCCAGCAGCCAAGTCGGGGCTGAAGCTTTCTTT.

The V gene is TRBV6-1, the J gene TRBJ1-4; a possible D gene is TRBD1 (5 bases). Germline values: CDR1 MNHNS, CDR2 SASEGT. V was cut by 2 bases and J by 5 bases, with 15 bases left in between. CDR3 size: 16 residues. The CDR3 is CASSEKRAGLNEKLFF. DNA of the CDR3: TGTGCCAGCAGTGAAAAGAGGGCAGGGCTCAATGAAAAACTGTTTTTT.

The gene calls are TRBV9 and TRBJ2-1, with 10 bases that match TRBD2. Germline values: CDR1 SGDLS, CDR2 YYNGEE. The V and J ends lost 0 bases and 7 bases, in that order; junction bases with no gene match: 7. CDR3 length: 16 residues. CDR3 sequence: CASSVEGSGRLNEQFF. The DNA for the CDR3 is TGTGCCAGCAGCGTAGAAGGTAGCGGGAGGTTAAATGAGCAGTTCTTC. The full variable domain, with the rest looked up from reference TRBV9 and TRBJ2-1, is DSGVTQTPKHLITATGQRVTLRCSPRSGDLSVYWYQQSLDQGLQFLIQYYNGEERAKGNILERFSAQQFPDLHSELNLSSLELGDSALYFCASSVEGSGRLNEQFFGPGTRLTVL.

V usage is TRBV7-6 and J usage is TRBJ1-2; 7 nucleotides agree with TRBD1. The ends lost 4 bases at V and 6 bases at J; junction bases unmatched: 5. Germline assignment: CDR1 SGHVS and CDR2 FNYEAQ. The CDR3 contains 13 residues. The CDR3 region has the DNA TGTGCCAGCAGCTCTCCCACAGGGGATGGCTACACCTTC. It is translated as CASSSPTGDGYTF.

The chain couples TRBV6-5 to TRBJ2-7; a possible D gene is TRBD1 (6 bases). The CDR3 is made up of 16 amino acids. The germline V gene encodes CDR1 MNHEY and CDR2 SVGAGI. Trimming left V 3 bases short and J 4 bases short, with 19 bases between. The CDR3 reads CASSYLPGQLGYEQYF. The CDR3 region has the DNA TGTGCCAGCAGTTATCTACCGGGACAACTGGGGTACGAGCAGTACTTC.

CDR3 sequence reads: CASSEGAAQETQYF. CDR3 DNA sequence: TGTGCCAGCAGTGAAGGGGCAGCACAAGAGACCCAGTACTTC. J is TRBJ2-5 and V is TRBV6-1; unclear D gene. The V and J ends lost 1 base and 2 bases respectively, with 8 bases between them. The germline CDR1 and CDR2 sequences are MNHNS and SASEGT. The CDR3 runs 14 residues.

The gene calls are TRBV11-2 and TRBJ2-7; D possibly corresponds to TRBD1 (6 bases). The length of the CDR3 is 15 residues. Trimming shortened V by 5 bases and J by 1 base, and 15 bases separated the two germline ends. Germline assignment: CDR1 SGHAT and CDR2 FQNNGV. CDR3 nucleotides: TGTGCCAGCAGCATACCCGGGACACCTTCCTACGAGCAGTACTTC. The encoded protein is CASSIPGTPSYEQYF.

This clone was seen a single time. The chain has TRBV18 and TRBJ2-1; no clear D gene. This CDR3 spans 14 amino acids. Trimming removed 5 bases at V and 0 bases at J, with 8 bases between. CDR1 KGHSH and CDR2 LQKENI come from the germline V gene. DNA of the CDR3: TGTGCCAGCTCAGGGCCAAGCTCCTACAATGAGCAGTTCTTC. Translated: CASSGPSSYNEQFF. Full variable domain (remainder filled in from reference TRBV18 and TRBJ2-1): NAGVMQNPRHLVRRRGQEARLRCSPMKGHSHVYWYRQLPEEGLKFMVYLQKENIIDESGMPKERFSAEFPKEGPSILRIQQVVRGDSAAYFCASSGPSSYNEQFFGPGTRLTVL.

The chain is built from TRBV7-4 and TRBJ2-3; D is unclear. The V end was cut by 6 bases, the J end by 4 bases, with 20 bases between. There are 16 residues in the CDR3. CDR1 is SGHVT and CDR2 is SQSDAQ in the germline V gene. The CDR3 DNA reads TGTGCCAGCAGTCCAGGCCCAGCCTCGGGCCCAGATACGCAGTATTTT. Its translation is CASSPGPASGPDTQYF.

The V call is TRBV19, the J call TRBJ1-1; TRBD1 is a possible D gene (6 bases). Trimming stripped 3 bases from V and 2 bases from J, with 10 bases between. This CDR3 has 14 amino acids. Germline CDR1 LNHDA, CDR2 SQIVND (reference sequence). CDR3 loop: CASSIGGPNTEAFF. The CDR3 nucleotides are TGTGCCAGTAGTATTGGGGGCCCCAACACTGAAGCTTTCTTT.